This is a list of T cell receptor beta chains from one sample in a study of blood T cells in healthy people across ages. Via MiXCR, TCRdb re-called the 5' RACE reads, giving one row per CDR3 protein. This sample has about 1,000,000 distinct CDR3 sequences; roughly 45% occur once, and the top ten carry under 20%. The source material was blood. These receptors all come from a woman aged 60-70 years in good health. Both conserved end residues are part of each CDR3. The order of the fields is V gene, D gene, J gene, clone size, CDR3 protein, CDR3 DNA. The D gene is left open where the match is weak. Clone size is not always given. Where it is, it says once, few, many or a class for expanded clones.

v_call: TRBV10-3; d_call: .; j_call: TRBJ2-7; clone_size: few; cdr3_aa: CAISESIMGGYEQYF; cdr3_nt: TGTGCCATCAGTGAGTCGATCATGGGGGGCTACGAGCAGTACTTC
v_call: TRBV29-1; d_call: TRBD1; j_call: TRBJ2-1; clone_size: .; cdr3_aa: CSVELGTGGNEQFF; cdr3_nt: TGCAGCGTTGAATTGGGGACAGGGGGAAATGAGCAGTTCTTC
v_call: TRBV12-3/TRBV12-4; d_call: .; j_call: TRBJ2-1; clone_size: few; cdr3_aa: CASSPGPNNEQFF; cdr3_nt: TGTGCCAGCAGCCCTGGGCCAAACAATGAGCAGTTCTTC
v_call: TRBV7-9; d_call: TRBD1; j_call: TRBJ2-1; clone_size: few; cdr3_aa: CASSLEGATDEQFF; cdr3_nt: TGTGCCAGCAGCTTAGAGGGGGCGACGGATGAGCAGTTCTTC
v_call: TRBV5-1; d_call: .; j_call: TRBJ1-2; clone_size: .; cdr3_aa: CASSGVSAVGYTF; cdr3_nt: TGCGCCAGCAGCGGGGTGTCGGCGGTTGGCTACACCTTC
v_call: TRBV20-1; d_call: .; j_call: TRBJ2-7; clone_size: .; cdr3_aa: CSARGRRVEQYF; cdr3_nt: TGCAGTGCTAGAGGCAGACGGGTCGAGCAGTACTTC
v_call: TRBV5-1; d_call: TRBD1; j_call: TRBJ2-1; clone_size: .; cdr3_aa: CATKEQGDSYEQFF; cdr3_nt: TGCGCCACCAAAGAACAGGGGGACTCCTACGAGCAGTTCTTC
v_call: TRBV2; d_call: .; j_call: TRBJ1-5; clone_size: .; cdr3_aa: CASSETPGNQPQHF; cdr3_nt: TGTGCCAGCAGTGAGACCCCCGGCAATCAGCCCCAGCATTTT
v_call: TRBV9; d_call: .; j_call: TRBJ1-2; clone_size: .; cdr3_aa: CASSSSSHYGYTF; cdr3_nt: TGTGCCAGCAGCTCCAGCAGTCACTATGGCTACACCTTC
v_call: TRBV3-1; d_call: TRBD2; j_call: TRBJ2-7; clone_size: few; cdr3_aa: CASSQTRGETYEQYF; cdr3_nt: TGTGCCAGCAGCCAGACACGGGGGGAGACCTACGAGCAGTACTTC
v_call: TRBV7-9; d_call: .; j_call: TRBJ2-1; clone_size: few; cdr3_aa: CASAQGRTIGNEQFF; cdr3_nt: TGTGCCAGTGCACAAGGGCGGACCATCGGCAATGAGCAGTTCTTC
v_call: TRBV5-1; d_call: .; j_call: TRBJ2-5; clone_size: .; cdr3_aa: CASSLSSGGMNQETQYF; cdr3_nt: TGCGCCAGCAGCTTGAGCTCCGGCGGGATGAACCAAGAGACCCAGTACTTC
v_call: TRBV27; d_call: .; j_call: TRBJ2-3; clone_size: .; cdr3_aa: CASAEADTQYF; cdr3_nt: TGTGCCAGCGCTGAGGCAGATACGCAGTATTTT
v_call: TRBV18; d_call: TRBD1; j_call: TRBJ1-2; clone_size: .; cdr3_aa: CASSPSTGVGYTF; cdr3_nt: TGTGCCAGCTCACCATCGACAGGGGTTGGCTACACCTTC
v_call: TRBV20-1; d_call: TRBD1; j_call: TRBJ2-3; clone_size: .; cdr3_aa: CSAQGATGSTDTQYF; cdr3_nt: TGCAGTGCTCAGGGGGCCACAGGGTCCACAGATACGCAGTATTTT
v_call: TRBV25-1; d_call: .; j_call: TRBJ1-2; clone_size: .; cdr3_aa: CASSEGARGYTF; cdr3_nt: TGTGCCAGCAGTGAGGGGGCCCGAGGCTACACCTTC
v_call: TRBV20-1; d_call: TRBD1; j_call: TRBJ2-7; clone_size: .; cdr3_aa: CSARSDRGFGAEQYF; cdr3_nt: TGCAGTGCTAGATCGGACAGGGGGTTTGGGGCCGAGCAGTACTTC
v_call: TRBV20-1; d_call: TRBD2; j_call: TRBJ2-7; clone_size: .; cdr3_aa: CSARSGRAYEQYF; cdr3_nt: TGCAGTGCTAGGAGCGGGAGGGCCTACGAGCAGTACTTC
v_call: TRBV5-1; d_call: TRBD1; j_call: TRBJ1-1; clone_size: .; cdr3_aa: CASSRTGGGILNTEAFF; cdr3_nt: TGCGCCAGCAGCCGGACAGGGGGCGGGATATTGAACACTGAAGCTTTCTTT
v_call: TRBV12-3/TRBV12-4; d_call: TRBD1; j_call: TRBJ1-3; clone_size: .; cdr3_aa: CASSTTGGTTIYF; cdr3_nt: TGTGCCAGCAGTACGACAGGGGGCACCACCATATATTTT
v_call: TRBV29-1; d_call: .; j_call: TRBJ2-1; clone_size: few; cdr3_aa: CSVGRVGNEQFF; cdr3_nt: TGCAGCGTTGGAAGGGTCGGCAATGAGCAGTTCTTC
v_call: TRBV6-6; d_call: .; j_call: TRBJ2-7; clone_size: few; cdr3_aa: CASSYPRDPPDEQYF; cdr3_nt: TGTGCCAGCAGTTACCCTCGAGACCCTCCCGACGAGCAGTACTTC
v_call: TRBV4-2; d_call: TRBD2; j_call: TRBJ2-7; clone_size: many; cdr3_aa: CASSLAGGPFEQYF; cdr3_nt: TGTGCCAGCAGCCTGGCGGGAGGGCCTTTCGAGCAGTACTTC
v_call: TRBV3-1; d_call: .; j_call: TRBJ2-3; clone_size: .; cdr3_aa: CAGSQGWLSTDTQYF; cdr3_nt: TGTGCCGGCAGCCAGGGGTGGCTCAGCACAGATACGCAGTATTTT
v_call: TRBV28; d_call: .; j_call: TRBJ1-1; clone_size: .; cdr3_aa: CTTSDWGTEAFF; cdr3_nt: TGTACCACCTCCGACTGGGGAACTGAAGCTTTCTTT
v_call: TRBV27; d_call: .; j_call: TRBJ2-7; clone_size: .; cdr3_aa: CASSSDGGLYEQYF; cdr3_nt: TGTGCCAGCAGTTCGGACGGGGGTTTGTACGAGCAGTACTTC
v_call: TRBV18; d_call: TRBD2; j_call: TRBJ2-3; clone_size: few; cdr3_aa: CASSPIGTSGPRRPKTDTQYF; cdr3_nt: TGTGCCAGCTCACCAATTGGGACTAGCGGTCCACGCCGACCAAAAACAGATACGCAGTATTTT
v_call: TRBV7-6; d_call: TRBD2; j_call: TRBJ2-2; clone_size: few; cdr3_aa: CASSSTSGISGELFF; cdr3_nt: TGTGCCAGCAGCTCCACTAGCGGGATTTCCGGGGAGCTGTTTTTT
v_call: TRBV27; d_call: TRBD1; j_call: TRBJ2-3; clone_size: many; cdr3_aa: CASSSGTATDTQYF; cdr3_nt: TGTGCCAGCAGTTCCGGGACAGCCACAGATACGCAGTATTTT
v_call: TRBV13; d_call: TRBD1; j_call: TRBJ2-5; clone_size: few; cdr3_aa: CASSLTGQGDQETQYF; cdr3_nt: TGTGCCAGCAGCTTAACAGGGCAGGGGGACCAAGAGACCCAGTACTTC
v_call: TRBV6-5; d_call: TRBD2; j_call: TRBJ2-5; clone_size: .; cdr3_aa: CASREAGGTREQYF; cdr3_nt: TGTGCCAGCAGGGAAGCGGGAGGCACTAGAGAGCAGTACTTC
v_call: TRBV12-3/TRBV12-4; d_call: .; j_call: TRBJ1-6; clone_size: .; cdr3_aa: CASSFGTPAGSPLHF; cdr3_nt: TGTGCCAGCAGTTTTGGAACCCCGGCGGGATCACCCCTCCACTTT
v_call: TRBV20-1; d_call: TRBD2; j_call: TRBJ2-1; clone_size: .; cdr3_aa: CSAGLPTSGSNEQFF; cdr3_nt: TGCAGTGCTGGACTACCGACTAGCGGGAGTAATGAGCAGTTCTTC
v_call: TRBV20-1; d_call: TRBD1; j_call: TRBJ1-1; clone_size: .; cdr3_aa: CSAREPGQAKNTEAFF; cdr3_nt: TGCAGTGCTAGAGAGCCCGGACAGGCGAAGAACACTGAAGCTTTCTTT
v_call: TRBV11-2; d_call: .; j_call: TRBJ2-1; clone_size: few; cdr3_aa: CASSPIRAYNEQFF; cdr3_nt: TGTGCCAGCAGCCCCATTCGAGCCTACAATGAGCAGTTCTTC
v_call: TRBV7-2; d_call: .; j_call: TRBJ1-4; clone_size: .; cdr3_aa: CASSLGMAGYNEKLFF; cdr3_nt: TGTGCCAGCAGCTTAGGGATGGCGGGGTATAATGAAAAACTGTTTTTT
v_call: TRBV7-2; d_call: TRBD2; j_call: TRBJ2-1; clone_size: few; cdr3_aa: CASSSRGPGLAGGYEQFF; cdr3_nt: TGTGCCAGCAGCTCCCGGGGCCCGGGACTAGCGGGAGGTTATGAGCAGTTCTTC
v_call: TRBV5-5; d_call: .; j_call: TRBJ2-3; clone_size: .; cdr3_aa: CASSRQESTDTQYF; cdr3_nt: TGTGCCAGCAGTAGACAGGAGAGCACAGATACGCAGTATTTT
v_call: TRBV5-1; d_call: .; j_call: TRBJ2-5; clone_size: few; cdr3_aa: CASSGASQQETQYF; cdr3_nt: TGCGCCAGCAGCGGGGCCAGCCAGCAGGAGACCCAGTACTTC
v_call: TRBV3-1; d_call: .; j_call: TRBJ1-5; clone_size: .; cdr3_aa: CASSQTGGKGQPQHF; cdr3_nt: TGTGCCAGCAGCCAAACGGGCGGTAAAGGTCAGCCCCAGCATTTT
v_call: TRBV28; d_call: .; j_call: TRBJ2-7; clone_size: .; cdr3_aa: CASGWGYDEQYF; cdr3_nt: TGTGCCAGCGGGTGGGGCTACGACGAGCAGTACTTC
v_call: TRBV20-1; d_call: TRBD2; j_call: TRBJ2-3; clone_size: .; cdr3_aa: CSARDSLREYTDTQYF; cdr3_nt: TGCAGTGCTAGAGACAGCCTGCGGGAGTACACAGATACGCAGTATTTT